These 5 T cell receptor beta chains were sequenced from one sample in a study of OX40 agonist ivuxolimab in advanced cancers. The protocol used for the library was the immunoSEQ multiplex PCR assay. TCRdb obtained this table from immuneACCESS and retained in-frame rearrangements with V and J assigned. These tables miss some clones; where compared with another copy, unresolved V genes account for less than half of the shortfall, and the remainder is unexplained. Recorded for this sample are around 27,000 clones; over 60% of them occurred a single time. 12% to 15% of the sample comes from the top ten. The material sequenced was CD4+ or CD8+ T cells sorted from blood, taken in a trial of the OX40 agonist ivuxolimab. The receptors were gathered from an adult with an advanced solid tumor such as melanoma, head and neck, liver or kidney cancer.

The rearrangement links TRBV6-5 to TRBJ1-2; D perhaps matches TRBD1 (5 bases). Between the trimmed V and J ends, which lost 0 bases and 5 bases, there was a span of 16 bases. This CDR3 contains 16 residues. Germline V gene sequence: CDR1 MNHEY, CDR2 SVGAGI. The CDR3 bases are TGTGCCAGCAGTTACTCGATTTGGGGGTTTGGGTATGGCTACACCTTC. Translation: CASSYSIWGFGYGYTF.

The chain recombines TRBV28 with TRBJ1-1; D unresolved. CDR1 and CDR2 from the germline V gene are MDHEN and SYDVKM. The CDR3 has 12 residues. Trimming took 8 bases from V and 5 from J, leaving 12 bases between them. CDR3 nucleotides: TGTGCCAGCGCTACCAGCAGGACTGAAGCTTTCTTT. Protein product: CASATSRTEAFF.

The V and J genes are TRBV20-1 and TRBJ2-7; D is unresolved. The CDR3 is 8 amino acids. Looked up from germline, CDR1 is DFQATT and CDR2 is SNEGSKA (reference sequence). The CDR3 region has the DNA TGCGAGGACTACGAGCAGTACTTC. Translated: CEDYEQYF.

V gene TRBV27 combines with J gene TRBJ2-5; 8 nucleotides align to TRBD2. V shed 3 bases and J 5 bases; nucleotides not matched to a gene: 11. This CDR3 contains 16 residues. Germline values: CDR1 MNHEY, CDR2 SMNVEV (reference sequence). CDR3 amino acids: CASSFGAGDFPETQYF. As DNA, the CDR3 is TGTGCCAGCAGTTTTGGAGCGGGGGACTTCCCCGAGACCCAGTACTTC.

DNA of the CDR3: TGTGCCAGCAGCGAGGGCCGAGACACCATATATTTT. Translation gives CASSEGRDTIYF. The rearrangement links TRBV11-2 to TRBJ1-3; D not resolved. CDR1 and CDR2 from the germline V gene are SGHAT and FQNNGV. V shed 5 bases and J shed 8 bases, with 10 bases lying between them. This CDR3 has 12 amino acids.